One sample yielded the 14 T cell receptor beta chains listed below, sequenced in a study of cytomegalovirus exposure and HLA in healthy donors. The PCR employed 60 Vbeta primers together with 13 Jbeta primers. Clones were sequenced by immunoSEQ multiplex PCR, and TCRdb holds only the in-frame ones, with some missing. Here the sample spans about 180,000 clones, over 75% being singletons. Material for sequencing was PBMCs. These receptors all stem from a woman in her forties or fifties in good health and CMV-seronegative.

There are a few counts of this clone. This chain uses TRBV11-2 with TRBJ1-2; 8 bases fit TRBD1. Germline CDR1 reads SGHAT; CDR2 reads FQNNGV. V lost 4 bases to trimming and J lost 8 bases; unmatched junction nucleotides: 3. This CDR3 has 12 amino acids. The DNA of the CDR3 is TGTGCCAGCAGCTCCCGGGACAGGGGCTACACCTTC. This codes for CASSSRDRGYTF.

This chain joins TRBV19 and TRBJ2-2; TRBD2 matches 11 bases. The CDR3 is made up of 17 amino acids. V gave up 7 bases and J gave up 0 bases; unmatched junction bases: 7. Germline V gives CDR1 LNHDA, CDR2 SQIVND (reference sequence). This chain's CDR3 is CASTATSGITNTGELFF. The CDR3 nucleotides read TGTGCCAGTACCGCGACTAGCGGGATTACGAACACCGGGGAGCTGTTTTTT.

The chain couples TRBV11-2 to TRBJ2-3; tentative D call: TRBD1 (5 bases). Trimming pared 2 bases from V and 0 bases from J, leaving 12 bases between. The CDR3 extends over 16 amino acids. CDR1 is SGHAT and CDR2 is FQNNGV in the germline V gene. The CDR3 nucleotides read TGTGCCAGCAGCTTACGGACAACCTCTAGCACAGATACGCAGTATTTT. It translates to CASSLRTTSSTDTQYF.

This clone was counted a single time. As DNA, the CDR3 is TGTGCCACCAGCAGAGGGGCAAGCGGGGGGGGCACAGATACGCAGTATTTT. This sequence encodes CATSRGASGGGTDTQYF. The V and J genes are TRBV15 and TRBJ2-3; 10 bases map to TRBD2. The CDR3 loop spans 17 amino acids. The germline V gene encodes CDR1 LNHNV and CDR2 YYDKDF (reference sequence). V was pared by 1 base and J by 1 base, with 5 bases of the junction left unmatched. Variable domain in full (rest from reference TRBV15 and TRBJ2-3): DAMVIQNPRYQVTQFGKPVTLSCSQTLNHNVMYWYQQKSSQAPKLLFHYYDKDFNNEADTPDNFQSRRPNTSFCFLDIRSPGLGDTAMYLCATSRGASGGGTDTQYFGPGTRLTVL.

The rearrangement links TRBV10-3 to TRBJ2-5, with 14 bases identical to TRBD2. The length of the CDR3 is 14 residues. V was pared by 9 bases and J by 2 bases, with 2 bases of the junction left unmatched. CDR1 ENHRY and CDR2 SYGVKD come from the germline V gene. CDR3 residues: CAIGTSGGQETQYF. Here the CDR3 DNA reads TGTGCCATTGGGACTAGCGGGGGTCAAGAGACCCAGTACTTC.

This clone was counted once. This chain connects TRBV5-1 to TRBJ2-1, with D possibly TRBD2 on 7 matching bases. The CDR3 sequence is 15 residues long. V lost 4 bases and J 6 bases, leaving 17 bases between the germline ends. Germline CDR1 reads SGHRS; CDR2 reads YFSETQ. The CDR3 DNA reads as TGCGCCAGCAGCCCGGAGGGGGGGCTGACCAATGAGCAGTTCTTC. As protein: CASSPEGGLTNEQFF.

The chain employs TRBV28 and TRBJ2-3; D might be TRBD1 (6 bases). Trimming left V 6 bases short and J 2 bases short, with 12 bases between. The CDR3 is 14 residues long. Germline V gives CDR1 MDHEN, CDR2 SYDVKM. CDR3 in amino acids: CASRPGHNTDTQYF. The CDR3 DNA sequence: TGTGCCAGCAGGCCGGGACATAACACAGATACGCAGTATTTT.

The J gene is TRBJ2-7, the V gene TRBV5-1; 8 nucleotides align to TRBD1. Germline CDR1 and CDR2: SGHRS and YFSETQ. This CDR3 spans 12 amino acids. The V segment lost 4 bases and the J segment 4 bases; nucleotides outside the gene matches: 1. The DNA of the CDR3 is TGCGCCAGCAGCGGACAGGGTTACGAGCAGTACTTC. This translates into CASSGQGYEQYF.

The CDR3 region has the DNA TGTGCCAGCAGCTTCGGACTAGTGAGTGGCAATGAGCAGTTCTTC. Translation gives CASSFGLVSGNEQFF. V gene TRBV5-6 combines with J gene TRBJ2-1, with TRBD2 matching 7 bases. From germline, CDR1 is SGHDT and CDR2 YYEEEE. The CDR3 length is 15 residues. After removal of 2 bases from V and 6 bases from J, the junction contained 8 bases not matched to a gene.

This clone was found a few times. The chain employs TRBV10-2 and TRBJ1-1; TRBD1 matches 7 bases. Germline loops: CDR1 WSHSY, CDR2 SAAADI. The CDR3 contains 12 residues. V was clipped by 6 bases and J by 7 bases; unmatched bases: 5. This chain's CDR3 is CASRNYRGEAFF. CDR3 nucleotide sequence: TGCGCCAGCAGAAACTACAGGGGTGAAGCTTTCTTT.

The J gene is TRBJ2-7, the V gene TRBV5-1; D is perhaps TRBD1 (5 bases). The CDR3 loop spans 13 amino acids. Germline V gives CDR1 SGHRS, CDR2 YFSETQ. Trimming took off 1 base at V and 5 bases at J, with 10 bases between the two ends. CDR3 protein: CASSLRQGHEQYF. The CDR3, as DNA: TGCGCCAGCAGCTTGCGGCAGGGCCACGAGCAGTACTTC.

The chain couples TRBV10-3 to TRBJ1-1; D not certain. Trimming left V 6 bases short and J 1 base short, with 9 bases between. The CDR3 consists of 13 residues. Germline V gene data show CDR1 as ENHRY and CDR2 as SYGVKD. In DNA, the CDR3 is TGTGCCATCAGAGCGGAGAGGAACACTGAAGCTTTCTTT. Protein product: CAIRAERNTEAFF.

The gene calls are TRBV2 and TRBJ2-1; 11 nucleotides match TRBD2. This CDR3 region has 15 residues. CDR1 is SNHLY, CDR2 FYNNEI, per germline. The J segment lost 9 bases and the V segment lost 4 bases, leaving 8 bases of the junction unmatched. In DNA form, the CDR3 reads TGTGCCAGCAGTGGCCCTAGCGGGAGGCCCCTTGAGCAGTTCTTC. This translates into CASSGPSGRPLEQFF.

V usage is TRBV20-1 and J usage is TRBJ2-5; D call uncertain. Germline V CDR1 and CDR2: DFQATT, SNEGSKA (reference sequence). The V end was cut by 3 bases, the J end by 4 bases, with 6 bases between. The CDR3 length is 11 residues. As DNA, the CDR3 is TGCAGTGCTAGGTCGGGAGAGACCCAGTACTTC. It specifies CSARSGETQYF.